What follows are 21 T cell receptor beta chains derived from one specimen sequenced in a study of OX40 agonist ivuxolimab in advanced cancers. Assay: immunoSEQ multiplex PCR; the TCRdb copy retains only in-frame clones and omits some. The data show around 40,000 clones, around nine tenths seen once. This specimen consisted of CD4+ or CD8+ T cells sorted from blood, obtained in a trial of the OX40 agonist ivuxolimab. These receptors were taken from an adult with an advanced solid tumor such as melanoma, head and neck, liver or kidney cancer.

The rearrangement uses TRBV27 and TRBJ2-2; D is perhaps TRBD1 (6 bases). The CDR3 runs to 15 residues. The germline gives CDR1 MNHEY, CDR2 SMNVEV (reference sequence). V lost 2 bases and J lost 3, with 10 bases in between. DNA of the CDR3: TGTGCCAGCAGTTTAGGTACAGGGTACACCGGGGAGCTGTTTTTT. Encoded protein: CASSLGTGYTGELFF.

The gene calls are TRBV5-1 and TRBJ1-1; 10 nucleotides match TRBD1. CDR1 is SGHRS, CDR2 YFSETQ, per germline. CDR3 size: 16 residues. V shed 3 bases and J 5 bases; nucleotides not matched to a gene: 10. In nucleotides, the CDR3 is TGCGCCAGCAGCTCGATCAGGACAGGGGGAAGAACTGAAGCTTTCTTT. Protein sequence: CASSSIRTGGRTEAFF.

The chain carries TRBV5-1 and TRBJ2-3; D remains ambiguous. The CDR3 sequence is 13 residues long. Germline-derived CDR1 and CDR2 are SGHRS and YFSETQ. The ends were cut back, 4 bases at V and 0 bases at J, with 6 bases in the middle. The CDR3 bases are TGCGCCAGCAGCCTATTTAGCACAGATACGCAGTATTTT. Its translation: CASSLFSTDTQYF.

The chain has TRBV5-1 and TRBJ2-2; D is unresolved. Trimming cost V 5 bases and J 7 bases, with 9 bases left between them. The length of the CDR3 is 12 residues. CDR1 SGHRS and CDR2 YFSETQ come from the germline V gene. CDR3 sequence reads: CASSPVFGELFF. CDR3 DNA sequence: TGCGCCAGCAGTCCAGTATTCGGGGAGCTGTTTTTT.

The rearrangement links TRBV2 to TRBJ2-7, with 12 nucleotides matching TRBD1. CDR1 and CDR2 from the germline V gene are SNHLY and FYNNEI. J lost 4 bases, V lost 6 bases, and 10 bases had no gene match. The CDR3 totals 16 residues. CDR3 loop: CASRPIGTGGKYEQYF. CDR3 nucleotides: TGTGCCAGCAGGCCGATAGGGACAGGGGGCAAATACGAGCAGTACTTC.

The V and J genes are TRBV7-2 and TRBJ1-2; 10 bases fit TRBD1. V shed 5 bases and J 4 bases; nucleotides not matched to a gene: 7. The germline V gene encodes CDR1 SGHTA and CDR2 FQGNSA. This CDR3 is 15 amino acids long. This chain's CDR3 is CASSRPGQGFYGYTF. As DNA, the CDR3 is TGTGCCAGCAGCCGTCCGGGACAGGGGTTCTATGGCTACACCTTC. Drawing the rest from reference TRBV7-2 and TRBJ1-2, the complete variable domain is GAGVSQSPSNKVTEKGKDVELRCDPISGHTALYWYRQSLGQGLEFLIYFQGNSAPDKSGLPSDRFSAERTGGSVSTLTIQRTQQEDSAVYLCASSRPGQGFYGYTFGSGTRLTVV.

The chain carries TRBV6-1 and TRBJ2-7; 7 nucleotides line up with TRBD1. The CDR3 covers 14 residues. The germline gives CDR1 MNHNS, CDR2 SASEGT. The junction had 7 bases not matched to a gene; V was cut back by 4 bases and J by 4 bases. The CDR3 DNA sequence: TGTGCCAGCAGTGCCGTCGAGGGGGCTTACGAGCAGTACTTC. It encodes CASSAVEGAYEQYF.

This chain connects TRBV6-5 to TRBJ2-3; D might be TRBD2 (6 bases). V lost 2 bases and J lost 6, with 12 bases in between. The CDR3 runs to 14 residues. The germline gives CDR1 MNHEY, CDR2 SVGAGI. CDR3 amino acids: CASSYVGGWDTQYF. Written as DNA, the CDR3 is TGTGCCAGCAGTTACGTCGGAGGGTGGGATACGCAGTATTTT.

The V and J genes are TRBV10-1 and TRBJ2-5; D is perhaps TRBD1 (6 bases). V was shortened by 2 bases and J by 1 base, with 8 bases between the two germline ends. Per germline, CDR1 WNHNN and CDR2 SYGVQD (reference sequence). This CDR3 is 14 amino acids long. As DNA, the CDR3 is TGCGCCAGCAGTGAGGAAGGGGGCCAAGAGACCCAGTACTTC. Protein: CASSEEGGQETQYF.

This chain links TRBV7-9 with TRBJ2-2; D not resolved. The ends were cut back, 4 bases at V and 7 bases at J, with 10 bases in the middle. Germline-derived CDR1 and CDR2 are SEHNR and FQNEAQ (reference sequence). This CDR3 contains 13 residues. DNA of the CDR3: TGTGCCAGCAGCTACGCAAGGAGCGGGGAGCTGTTTTTT. The encoded protein is CASSYARSGELFF.

The CDR3 sequence is CASSLVWGTGNTIYF. In nucleotides, the CDR3 is TGTGCCAGCAGTTTGGTTTGGGGTACTGGAAACACCATATATTTT. The V call is TRBV28, the J call TRBJ1-3, with no clear D. Germline CDR1 reads MDHEN; CDR2 reads SYDVKM. The V gene lost 3 bases and the J gene lost 2 bases, with 11 bases spanning the gap. The CDR3 has 15 residues.

J is TRBJ2-2 and V is TRBV13; D not resolved. Trimming removed 0 bases from V and 2 bases from J, with 13 bases in between. CDR1 is PRHDT and CDR2 is FYEKMQ in the germline V gene (reference sequence). The CDR3 runs 17 residues. CDR3 coding DNA: TGTGCCAGCAGCTTAGGCACGGGCGGAATAAACACCGGGGAGCTGTTTTTT. Amino acids: CASSLGTGGINTGELFF.

The chain uses TRBV6-6 and TRBJ2-2; TRBD1 matches 7 bases. The CDR3 sequence is 16 residues long. The germline V gene encodes CDR1 MNHNY and CDR2 SVGAGI (reference sequence). V dropped 2 bases and J dropped 1; count of bases not matched to a gene: 4. As DNA, the CDR3 is TGTGCCAGCAGTTACCCCCGACAGGGGAACACCGGGGAGCTGTTTTTT. This translates into CASSYPRQGNTGELFF.

The chain couples TRBV6-5 to TRBJ1-4; D is uncertain. Trimming took 1 base from V and 0 from J, leaving 3 bases between them. The CDR3 is 14 amino acids. The germline V gene encodes CDR1 MNHEY and CDR2 SVGAGI. The CDR3 coding sequence is TGTGCCAGCAGTTACTATTCAACTAATGAAAAACTGTTTTTT. This gives the protein CASSYYSTNEKLFF.

Remarks on this clone: This CDR3 is also generated by other DNA sequences in the sample. The chain combines TRBV13 with TRBJ2-1; the match to TRBD2 covers 9 bases. The germline gives CDR1 PRHDT, CDR2 FYEKMQ (reference sequence). The CDR3 consists of 16 residues. The trim removed 0 bases at V and 12 bases at J, leaving 12 bases unmatched. Here the CDR3 DNA reads TGTGCCAGCAGCTTAGGGGGGGGCGGGAGGGCCCTCGGGCAGTTCTTC. Translation: CASSLGGGGRALGQFF.

This clone was recorded a few times. The CDR3 sequence is CASSQRLAGDDEQYF. The CDR3 bases are TGCGCCAGCAGCCAACGACTAGCGGGGGACGACGAGCAGTACTTC. V usage is TRBV4-1 and J usage is TRBJ2-7; 12 bases are a match to TRBD2. V shed 2 bases, J shed 5 bases, and the junction held 4 bases outside the gene matches. CDR3 length equals 15 residues. Germline V CDR1 and CDR2: MGHRA, YSYEKL.

The chain employs TRBV5-1 and TRBJ1-6, with D unclear. The CDR3 covers 14 residues. V lost 6 bases and J lost 4, with 11 bases in between. Germline loops: CDR1 SGHRS, CDR2 YFSETQ. In DNA form, the CDR3 reads TGCGCCAGCAAGGCGACCGGGTATAATTCACCCCTCCACTTT. Its translation is CASKATGYNSPLHF.

This chain links TRBV6-5 with TRBJ1-3, with a tentative D call TRBD1 (5 bases). V dropped 11 bases and J dropped 4 bases, with 12 bases sitting between them. Germline-derived CDR1 and CDR2 are MNHEY and SVGAGI. The CDR3 runs 12 residues. CDR3 DNA: TGTGCCTCGGCCGGGGCCGGAAACACCATATATTTT. It codes for CASAGAGNTIYF.

In this sample, this clone turned up a few times. This chain uses TRBV6-5 with TRBJ1-1; possible D gene TRBD1, 5 bases. The ends were cut back, 5 bases at V and 0 bases at J, with 7 bases in the middle. The germline gives CDR1 MNHEY, CDR2 SVGAGI. There are 13 residues in the CDR3. For the CDR3, the DNA is TGTGCCAGCAGTCTCAGGGTGAACACTGAAGCTTTCTTT. The encoded protein is CASSLRVNTEAFF.

This chain joins TRBV7-6 and TRBJ2-1, with TRBD2 matching 9 bases. Germline lookup yields CDR1 SGHVS and CDR2 FNYEAQ. Trimming cost V 5 bases and J 1 base; bases outside gene matches: 6. This CDR3 is built from 16 residues. The CDR3 loop reads CASSISSGASYNEQFF. CDR3 in DNA: TGTGCCAGCAGCATCTCTAGCGGGGCATCCTACAATGAGCAGTTCTTC.

The chain has TRBV7-9 and TRBJ1-6; unclear D gene. Germline CDR1 and CDR2: SEHNR and FQNEAQ (reference sequence). Trimming removed 6 bases at V and 7 bases at J, with 13 bases between. The CDR3 has 14 residues. The CDR3 is CASSPTGLNSPLHF. CDR3 nucleotide sequence: TGTGCCAGCAGTCCGACGGGCCTGAATTCACCCCTCCACTTT.